The entry below describes one T cell receptor beta chain. The target antigen is unknown. Read coverage stops 3 residues before the CDR3 terminus; the germline J gene supplies the remainder. Assay: immunoSEQ multiplex PCR; the TCRdb copy retains only in-frame clones and omits some. In all, the sample yields 40,000 or so clones. Looked up from germline, CDR1 is SGHTA and CDR2 is FQGNSA. J gave up 4 bases and V 3 bases, and 7 bases lay outside the gene matches. CDR3 length: 15 amino acids. The source of the sample is a study of T cells in women clearing cervical HPV infection. Study context: No precancer developed; the control's incident HPV16 infection cleared within 12 months. Controls gave blood once infection was undetectable; cases at lesion identification. Whole-study results and caveats: Cases carried less TRBV6-7 than controls: about 0.1% versus 0.15%.

This chain links TRBV7-2 with TRBJ1-1; TRBD1 matches 8 bases. Source material: blood buffy coat. The clonotype originates from a woman between 18 and 70 years old with a cervical HPV16 infection that either progressed to CIN3+ or cleared (not recorded which). This CDR3 reads CASSFRQGKGTEAFF. The covered CDR3 bases are TGTGCCAGCAGCTTCAGACAGGGGAAGGGCACTGAA.